These 18 T cell receptor beta chains originate from one sample sequenced in a study of tissue T cells after allogeneic stem cell transplantation. Clones were sequenced by immunoSEQ multiplex PCR, and TCRdb holds only the in-frame ones, with some missing. The profile covers 4,000 to 4,500 clones, with about 60% appearing a single time and approximately 28% taken by the ten largest. Time point here: mouse harvest day 7 after allogeneic transplant. The graft held 10^6 splenic CD5+ T cells and 10^7 T-cell-depleted bone marrow cells. Sample: spleen. These receptors originate from a female BALB/c mouse given C57BL/6 T cells with graft-versus-host disease after an allogeneic hematopoietic cell transplant.

Details on this clone: Gene and germline names: mouse. Read sequence stops 1 residue before the CDR3 end, and the germline J gene provides the missing end. J is TRBJ2-5 and V is TRBV26, with unresolved D. This CDR3 has 13 residues. Trimming took off 8 bases at V and 4 bases at J, with 13 bases between the two ends. Germline CDR1 and CDR2: KGHPV and FQNQEV (reference sequence). Partial CDR3 DNA: TGTGCCAGCTCTCGGACCGGGGAAGACACCCAGTAC. It encodes CASSRTGEDTQY. The full CDR3 protein reads CASSRTGEDTQYF.

Notes on this clone: These gene names are mouse names. The read finishes 1 residue shy of the CDR3 end, and the germline J gene is used to complete it. The rearrangement joins TRBV16 to TRBJ1-1, with no clear D. V was trimmed by 0 bases and J by 3 bases, leaving 8 bases between them. The germline gives CDR1 SGHSA, CDR2 FRNQAP. The CDR3 is made up of 14 amino acids. The CDR3 bases that were read are TGTGCAAGCAGCTTAGATTCCCCCTACACAGAAGTCTTC. Translation gives CASSLDSPYTEVF. The whole CDR3 sequence is CASSLDSPYTEVFF.

A remark on this clone: Gene names are mouse gene names. The read stops 1 residue short of the end of the CDR3; the missing end is completed from the germline J gene. The V call is TRBV26, the J call TRBJ2-5, with 10 positions matching TRBD1. The trim removed 4 bases at V and 2 bases at J, leaving 0 bases unmatched. Germline V gene sequence: CDR1 KGHPV, CDR2 FQNQEV (reference sequence). The CDR3 is 14 amino acids. This CDR3 is CASSRTGGQDTQYF. CDR3 DNA (partial): TGTGCCAGCAGTCGGACAGGGGGCCAAGACACCCAGTAC.

This clone was recorded a few times. The genes and germline here are from mouse. Read coverage stops 1 residue before the CDR3 terminus; the germline J gene supplies the remainder. The chain recombines TRBV2 with TRBJ1-4; D is undetermined. Trimming pared 0 bases from V and 0 bases from J, leaving 8 bases between. The germline CDR1 and CDR2 sequences are LGHNA and YSYQKL. The CDR3 loop spans 16 amino acids. The CDR3 here is CASSQETNFSNERLFF. Incomplete CDR3 DNA: TGTGCCAGCAGCCAAGAAACAAATTTTTCCAACGAAAGATTATTT.

This clone was observed a few times. Gene names follow the mouse nomenclature. The read comes to an end 1 residue before the CDR3 does, leaving the germline J gene to fill in the end. The chain uses TRBV19 and TRBJ2-5; TRBD1 might be the D (6 bases). There are 13 residues in the CDR3. With 1 base removed from V and 4 bases from J, the gap between germline ends came to 7 bases. Germline-derived CDR1 and CDR2 are FNHDT and SITEND (reference sequence). This CDR3 reads CASSIKGEDTQYF. The DNA read from the CDR3 is TGTGCCAGCAGTATAAAGGGGGAAGACACCCAGTAC.

Details on this clone: Genes and germline are mouse. The read ends 1 residue before the CDR3 terminus; that terminus is restored from the germline J gene. The V call is TRBV1, the J call TRBJ1-1, with unresolved D. V lost 1 base and J 4 bases, leaving 10 bases between the germline ends. The CDR3 spans 14 residues. The germline V gene has CDR1 NSQYPW and CDR2 LRSPGD (reference sequence). The CDR3: CTCSAVGGSTEVFF. The CDR3 DNA, read in part, is TGCACCTGCAGTGCAGTGGGAGGGAGCACAGAAGTCTTC.

As concerns this clone: All gene names here are mouse names. Read coverage stops 1 residue before the CDR3 terminus; the germline J gene supplies the remainder. This sequence joins TRBV1 and TRBJ2-7; 12 bases are shared with TRBD1. Germline V gene data show CDR1 as NSQYPW and CDR2 as LRSPGD (reference sequence). The CDR3 consists of 14 residues. V was clipped by 3 bases and J by 6 bases; unmatched bases: 3. CDR3 DNA (partial): TGCACCTGCAGTGCGAGGGACAGGGGGCTTGAACAGTAC. It is translated as CTCSARDRGLEQY. The whole CDR3 is CTCSARDRGLEQYF. Supplemented by reference TRBV1 and TRBJ2-7, the full variable domain reads VTLLEQNPRWRLVPRGQAVNLRCILKNSQYPWMSWYQQDLQKQLQWLFTLRSPGDKEVKSLPGADYLATRVTDTELRLQVANMSQGRTLYCTCSARDRGLEQYFGPGTRLTVL.

This clone was detected only a few times. Genes here carry mouse names. The CDR3 goes on 1 residue after the read ends, and that part is filled in from the germline J gene. The chain uses TRBV13-3 and TRBJ2-1; TRBD1 might be the D (6 bases). The CDR3 is made up of 13 amino acids. CDR1 is NNHDY, CDR2 SYVADS, per germline. V was clipped by 2 bases and J by 6 bases, with 9 bases between them. CDR3 bases read: TGTGCCAGCAGTGACAACAGGGTTGCTGAGCAGTTC. Protein: CASSDNRVAEQF. Given in full, the CDR3 is CASSDNRVAEQFF.

On this clone: Germline and genes: mouse. The read is 1 residue too short to cover the CDR3 end, so that end is filled in from the germline J gene. This chain joins TRBV29 and TRBJ2-3; D assignment may be TRBD1 or TRBD2 (6 bases each). V lost 0 bases and J lost 0, with 13 bases in between. CDR1 and CDR2 (germline): MSHET, SYDVDS. The CDR3 runs 17 residues. Partial CDR3 DNA: TGTGCTAGCAGTTTATCAAGGGAGGGGGGTAGTGCAGAAACGCTGTAT. This translates into CASSLSREGGSAETLY. The full-length CDR3 reads as CASSLSREGGSAETLYF.

In the case of this clone: Gene labels here are mouse ones. Read sequence stops 1 residue before the CDR3 end, and the germline J gene provides the missing end. This chain joins TRBV12-1 and TRBJ2-4; 11 nucleotides match TRBD2. Germline CDR1 and CDR2: SGHSN and HYEKVE. This CDR3 has 16 amino acids. The V and J ends lost 4 bases and 0 bases, in that order; junction bases with no gene match: 5. CDR3 DNA, as far as it was read: TGTGCCAGCTCCCCGGGACTGGGGGCTAGTCAAAACACCTTGTAC. This sequence encodes CASSPGLGASQNTLY. The full CDR3 is CASSPGLGASQNTLYF.

This clone was seen a handful of times. The listed genes are named as in mouse. The CDR3 end lies 1 residue beyond the end of the read and is filled in from the germline J gene. V usage is TRBV13-2 and J usage is TRBJ2-7; 12 nucleotides align to TRBD2. This CDR3 comprises 15 residues. Germline V gene data show CDR1 as NNHNN and CDR2 as SYGAGS (reference sequence). The V and J ends lost 2 bases and 4 bases, in that order; junction bases with no gene match: 4. CDR3 bases read: TGTGCCAGCGGTGAGCCGACTGGGGGGGCTTATGAACAGTAC. It specifies CASGEPTGGAYEQY. The CDR3 reads in full as CASGEPTGGAYEQYF.

To note about this clone: Here the gene names and germline are mouse. The sequence runs out 1 residue before the end of the CDR3; the remainder is reconstructed from the germline J gene. The V gene is TRBV13-1, the J gene TRBJ1-5; 9 bases are shared with TRBD1. The CDR3 has 15 residues. The V gene's germline CDR1 is NSHNY and CDR2 SYGAGN. J was trimmed by 2 bases and V by 0 bases; bases with no gene match: 0. CDR3 DNA (partial): TGTGCCAGCAGTGATGGGGACAGGGACAACCAGGCTCCGCTT. This translates into CASSDGDRDNQAPL. The whole CDR3 protein reads CASSDGDRDNQAPLF.

Comments on this clone: The genes and germline here are from mouse. Coverage ceases 1 residue before the CDR3 finishes, and the germline J gene fills in the end. The rearrangement joins TRBV1 to TRBJ2-7; the D is unclear. The V end was cut by 4 bases, the J end by 0 bases, with 4 bases between. Germline V CDR1 and CDR2: NSQYPW, LRSPGD (reference sequence). This CDR3 region has 12 residues. Incomplete CDR3 DNA: TGCACCTGCAGTGACAACTCCTATGAACAGTAC. Protein sequence: CTCSDNSYEQY. The entire CDR3 reads CTCSDNSYEQYF.

This clone was observed a few times. These gene names are mouse names. The CDR3 end lies 1 residue beyond the end of the read and is filled in from the germline J gene. The chain uses TRBV12-1 and TRBJ2-3; 8 bases match TRBD2. This CDR3 comprises 13 residues. The junction had 4 bases not matched to a gene; V was cut back by 5 bases and J by 4 bases. Germline lookup yields CDR1 SGHSN and CDR2 HYEKVE. This CDR3 reads CASFDWGSETLYF. The covered CDR3 bases are TGTGCCAGCTTTGACTGGGGCTCAGAAACGCTGTAT.

As concerns this clone: Each gene name is a mouse one. The missing CDR3 end, 1 residue past where the read stops, is filled in from the germline J gene. This chain joins TRBV16 and TRBJ2-4; no firm D call. V was pared by 1 base and J by 4 bases, with 6 bases between. The CDR3 length is 13 residues. The germline V gene has CDR1 SGHSA and CDR2 FRNQAP. The chain's CDR3 is CASSLAPENTLYF. The part of the CDR3 DNA that was read is TGTGCAAGCAGCTTAGCGCCAGAAAACACCTTGTAC.

This clone was seen more than once but under ten times. Mouse names are used for the genes. The read terminates 1 residue ahead of where the CDR3 ends, so the germline J gene completes it. The chain is built from TRBV16 and TRBJ1-4, with D perhaps TRBD1 (6 bases). Germline CDR1 and CDR2: SGHSA and FRNQAP. The CDR3 contains 15 residues. With 3 bases removed from V and 0 bases from J, the gap between germline ends came to 8 bases. The CDR3 protein is CASSFGQISNERLFF. Incomplete CDR3 DNA: TGTGCAAGCAGCTTCGGACAGATTTCCAACGAAAGATTATTT.

A note on this clone: All gene names here are mouse names. Read data end 1 residue before the CDR3 end; the end is taken from the germline J gene. The J gene is TRBJ2-1, the V gene TRBV3; 7 bases map to TRBD1. Trimming cost V 3 bases and J 3 bases; bases outside gene matches: 2. Germline assignment: CDR1 SNHLY and CDR2 FYNGKV (reference sequence). CDR3 length: 14 residues. The covered CDR3 bases are TGTGCCAGCAGCTTCCGGGACAGCTATGCTGAGCAGTTC. Translation: CASSFRDSYAEQF. The entire CDR3 protein is CASSFRDSYAEQFF.

Notes on this clone: The listed genes are named as in mouse. The CDR3 end falls 1 residue outside the read, so it is completed with the germline J gene. The rearrangement links TRBV1 to TRBJ2-5; 11 nucleotides align to TRBD2. Germline assignment: CDR1 NSQYPW and CDR2 LRSPGD (reference sequence). V shed 0 bases, J shed 4 bases, and the junction held 0 bases outside the gene matches. The CDR3 loop spans 15 amino acids. The CDR3 here is CTCSAEGLGEDTQYF. CDR3 bases read: TGCACCTGCAGTGCAGAGGGACTGGGGGAAGACACCCAGTAC. Together with reference TRBV1 and TRBJ2-5, the CDR3 gives the full variable domain: VTLLEQNPRWRLVPRGQAVNLRCILKNSQYPWMSWYQQDLQKQLQWLFTLRSPGDKEVKSLPGADYLATRVTDTELRLQVANMSQGRTLYCTCSAEGLGEDTQYFGPGTRLLVL.